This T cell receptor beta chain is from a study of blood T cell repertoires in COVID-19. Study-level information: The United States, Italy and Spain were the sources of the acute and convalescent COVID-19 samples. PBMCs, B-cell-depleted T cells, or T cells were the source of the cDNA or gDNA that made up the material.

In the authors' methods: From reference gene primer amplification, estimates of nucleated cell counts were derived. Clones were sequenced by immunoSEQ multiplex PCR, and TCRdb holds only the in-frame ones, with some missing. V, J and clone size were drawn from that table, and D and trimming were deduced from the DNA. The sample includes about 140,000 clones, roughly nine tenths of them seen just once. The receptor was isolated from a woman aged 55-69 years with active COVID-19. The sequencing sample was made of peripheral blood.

As DNA, the CDR3 is TGTGCCAGCAAAAGCCCTAGCTCCCAAGAGCAGTTCTTC. It specifies CASKSPSSQEQFF. The chain links TRBV28 to TRBJ2-1; D may be TRBD2 (5 bases). CDR3 size: 13 residues. CDR1 and CDR2 (germline): MDHEN, SYDVKM. V was shortened by 7 bases and J by 10 bases, with 17 bases between the two germline ends.